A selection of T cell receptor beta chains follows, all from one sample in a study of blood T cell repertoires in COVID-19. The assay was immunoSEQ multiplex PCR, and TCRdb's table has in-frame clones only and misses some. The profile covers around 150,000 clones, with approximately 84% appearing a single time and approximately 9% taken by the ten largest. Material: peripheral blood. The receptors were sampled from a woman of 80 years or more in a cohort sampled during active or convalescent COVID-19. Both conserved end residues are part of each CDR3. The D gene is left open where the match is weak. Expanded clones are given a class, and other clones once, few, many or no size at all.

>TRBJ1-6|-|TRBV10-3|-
CAISESDSGNSPLHF
TGTGCCATCAGTGAGTCGGACAGTGGTAATTCACCCCTCCACTTT
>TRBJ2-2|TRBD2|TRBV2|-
CASREREGTGELFF
TGTGCCAGCAGAGAGCGGGAAGGCACCGGGGAGCTGTTTTTT
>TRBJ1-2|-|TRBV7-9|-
CASSLTVYGYTF
TGTGCCAGCAGCTTAACAGTCTATGGCTACACCTTC
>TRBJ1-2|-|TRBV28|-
CASTLRRTGASGYTF
TGTGCCAGCACACTACGTCGTACAGGTGCTTCGGGCTACACCTTC
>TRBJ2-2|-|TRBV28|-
CASSPPQANTGELFF
TGTGCCAGCAGCCCTCCTCAGGCTAACACCGGGGAGCTGTTTTTT
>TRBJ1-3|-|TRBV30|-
CAWTFGLIPGTIYF
TGTGCCTGGACCTTCGGACTAATCCCTGGCACCATATATTTT
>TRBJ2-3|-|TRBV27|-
CASRPTRSAQDTQYF
TGTGCCAGCAGACCAACCCGATCCGCGCAAGATACGCAGTATTTT
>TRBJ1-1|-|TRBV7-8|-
CASSLADRRLNTEAFF
TGTGCCAGCAGCTTAGCGGACAGAAGGTTGAACACTGAAGCTTTCTTT
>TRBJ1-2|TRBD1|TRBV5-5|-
CASTPGQRIYGYTF
TGTGCCAGCACCCCGGGACAGCGAATCTATGGCTACACCTTC
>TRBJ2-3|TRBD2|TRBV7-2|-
CAIASGVSDTQYF
TGTGCCATCGCGAGCGGGGTATCAGATACGCAGTATTTT
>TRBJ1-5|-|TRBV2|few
CASMYTGLGQPQHF
TGTGCCAGCATGTATACAGGGCTGGGTCAGCCCCAGCATTTT
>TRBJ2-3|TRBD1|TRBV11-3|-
CASSLGRTGGDTQYF
TGTGCCAGCAGCTTAGGGAGGACAGGGGGAGATACGCAGTATTTT
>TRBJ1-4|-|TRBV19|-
CASSIGLGATREKLFF
TGTGCCAGTAGTATAGGCCTAGGGGCCACGCGTGAAAAACTGTTTTTT
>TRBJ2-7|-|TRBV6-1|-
CASSELGSSYEQYF
TGTGCCAGCAGTGAATTAGGGAGCTCCTACGAGCAGTACTTC
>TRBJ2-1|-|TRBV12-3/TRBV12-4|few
CASSSQRAMQGFF
TGTGCCAGCAGCTCTCAACGGGCTATGCAGGGGTTCTTC
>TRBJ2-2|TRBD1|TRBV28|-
CATTTGENTGELFF
TGTGCCACGACGACAGGGGAAAACACCGGGGAGCTGTTTTTT
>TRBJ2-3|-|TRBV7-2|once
CASSLELTYRARGTDTQYF
TGTGCCAGCAGCTTAGAGTTAACCTACAGGGCCCGTGGGACAGATACGCAGTATTTT
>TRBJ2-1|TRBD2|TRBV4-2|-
CASSQDRVAGGPRQFF
TGTGCCAGCAGCCAAGATCGGGTAGCGGGGGGGCCCCGGCAGTTCTTC
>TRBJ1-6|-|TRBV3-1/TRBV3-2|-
CASSQPPGLSYNSPLHF
TGTGCCAGCAGCCAACCCCCGGGACTCTCCTATAATTCACCCCTCCACTTT
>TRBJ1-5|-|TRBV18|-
CASSAGYGNQPQHF
TGTGCCAGCTCAGCAGGGTACGGCAATCAGCCCCAGCATTTT
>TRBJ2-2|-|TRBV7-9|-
CASSLASTSIDGELFF
TGTGCCAGCAGCTTAGCGTCTACTAGCATTGACGGGGAGCTGTTTTTT
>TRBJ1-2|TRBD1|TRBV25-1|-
CASSFQGAHYGYTF
TGTGCCAGCAGTTTTCAGGGGGCTCACTATGGCTACACCTTC
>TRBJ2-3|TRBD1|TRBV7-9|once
CASTVDRGSYTDTQYF
TGTGCCAGCACCGTGGACAGGGGATCTTACACAGATACGCAGTATTTT
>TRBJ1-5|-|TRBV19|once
CASKTRTASNQPQHF
TGTGCCAGTAAGACTCGGACAGCGAGCAATCAGCCCCAGCATTTT
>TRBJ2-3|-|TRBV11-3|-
CASSVTTDTQYF
TGTGCCAGCAGCGTCACTACAGATACGCAGTATTTT
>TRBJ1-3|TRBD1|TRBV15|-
CATSRFRDSSGNTIYF
TGTGCCACCAGCAGATTCCGGGACAGCTCTGGAAACACCATATATTTT
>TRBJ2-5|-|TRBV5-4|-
CASSLEAGGETQYF
TGTGCCAGCAGCTTGGAGGCCGGAGGAGAGACCCAGTACTTC
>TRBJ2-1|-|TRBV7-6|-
CASRGGNEQFF
TGTGCCAGCAGAGGGGGAAATGAGCAGTTCTTC
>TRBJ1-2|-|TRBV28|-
CASSQRGGALTNYGYTF
TGTGCCAGCAGTCAACGGGGAGGGGCGTTGACTAACTATGGCTACACCTTC
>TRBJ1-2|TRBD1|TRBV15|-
CATSRVNRGFYGYTF
TGTGCCACCAGCAGAGTGAACAGGGGGTTTTATGGCTACACCTTC
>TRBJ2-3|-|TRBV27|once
CASSSPFGGTTIGTQYF
TGTGCCAGCAGTTCGCCTTTTGGCGGGACCACGATAGGTACGCAGTATTTT
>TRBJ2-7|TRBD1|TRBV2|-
CASSPGTASSYEQYF
TGTGCCAGCAGTCCCGGGACAGCGAGCTCCTACGAGCAGTACTTC
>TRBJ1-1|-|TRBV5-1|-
CASVPLGGRQAFF
TGCGCCAGTGTCCCCCTAGGGGGACGGCAAGCTTTCTTT
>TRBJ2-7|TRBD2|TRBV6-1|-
CASRALSGDEQYF
TGTGCCAGCAGAGCCTTAAGCGGGGACGAGCAGTACTTC
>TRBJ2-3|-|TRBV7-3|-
CASSFTGTDTQYF
TGTGCCAGCAGCTTTACAGGCACAGATACGCAGTATTTT
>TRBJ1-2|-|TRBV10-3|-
CAISDEDLYGYTF
TGTGCCATCAGTGATGAGGATCTTTATGGCTACACCTTC
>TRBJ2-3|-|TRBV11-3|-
CASSLGGPDTQYF
TGTGCCAGCAGCTTAGGGGGGCCAGATACGCAGTATTTT
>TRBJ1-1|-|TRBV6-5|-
CASTETIYRDTEAFF
TGTGCCAGCACCGAAACAATTTACAGGGACACTGAAGCTTTCTTT
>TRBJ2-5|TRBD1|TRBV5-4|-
CASSLQGRTETQYF
TGTGCCAGCAGCCTACAGGGGAGAACGGAGACCCAGTACTTC
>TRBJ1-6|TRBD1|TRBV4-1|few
CASRENPGQGNSPLHF
TGCGCCAGCAGAGAGAATCCGGGACAGGGGAATTCACCCCTCCACTTT
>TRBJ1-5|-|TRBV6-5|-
CASSYKHGSNQPQHF
TGTGCCAGCAGTTACAAACATGGTAGCAATCAGCCCCAGCATTTT
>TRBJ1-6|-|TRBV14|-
CASSRRTEYNSPLHF
TGTGCCAGCAGCCGCCGGACTGAGTATAATTCACCCCTCCACTTT
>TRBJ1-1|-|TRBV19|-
CASSIALQGTEAFF
TGTGCCAGTAGTATAGCCTTACAGGGCACTGAAGCTTTCTTT
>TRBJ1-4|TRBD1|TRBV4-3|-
CASSQDLAQGASWTEKLFF
TGCGCCAGCAGCCAAGATCTAGCGCAGGGGGCGTCTTGGACTGAAAAACTGTTTTTT
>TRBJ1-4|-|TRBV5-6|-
CASSLAGTATNEKLFF
TGTGCCAGCAGCTTAGCAGGGACTGCAACTAATGAAAAACTGTTTTTT
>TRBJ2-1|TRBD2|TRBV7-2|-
CASSSLAGGYNEQFF
TGTGCCAGCAGCTCACTAGCGGGGGGATACAATGAGCAGTTCTTC